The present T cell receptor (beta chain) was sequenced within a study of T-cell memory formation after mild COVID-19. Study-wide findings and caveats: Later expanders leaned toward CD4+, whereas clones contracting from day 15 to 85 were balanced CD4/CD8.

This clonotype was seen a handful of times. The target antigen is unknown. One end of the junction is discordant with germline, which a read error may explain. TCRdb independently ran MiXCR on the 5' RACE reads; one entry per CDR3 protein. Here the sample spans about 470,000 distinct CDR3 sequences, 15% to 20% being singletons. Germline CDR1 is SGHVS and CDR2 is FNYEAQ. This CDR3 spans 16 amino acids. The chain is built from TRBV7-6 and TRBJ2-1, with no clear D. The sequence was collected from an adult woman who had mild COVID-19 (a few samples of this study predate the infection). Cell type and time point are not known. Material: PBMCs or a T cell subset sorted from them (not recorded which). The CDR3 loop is CASSFSRAPIYDEQFF. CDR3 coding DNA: TGTGCCAGCAGCTTTAGCCGGGCCCCAATCTACGATGAGCAGTTCTTC.